This T cell receptor (beta chain) originates from a study of TIL therapy for anti-PD-1-resistant metastatic lung cancer. The libraries were made with immunoSEQ v3. Generated by immunoSEQ multiplex PCR, the TCRdb table keeps only in-frame clones and is missing some. Of 40,000 to 55,000 clones listed, 79% are singletons. The CDR3 is 18 residues long. The germline CDR1 and CDR2 sequences are SGHTA and FQGTGA. J was trimmed by 2 bases and V by 5 bases; bases with no gene match: 17. Time point reported: pre-treatment sample, taken before nivolumab and TIL therapy. This TCR came from a woman between 30 and 80 years old with non-small cell lung cancer. The sequenced sample was blood, obtained at baseline. V and J are TRBV7-3 and TRBJ1-1, with 7 bases identical to TRBD1. The CDR3, as DNA: TGTGCCAGCAGCACTTCCGGGACAGTGGAAAACGTCAACACTGAAGCTTTCTTT. Protein product: CASSTSGTVENVNTEAFF.